The rows below give T cell receptor beta chains drawn from one sample of a study of siplizumab effects on memory and regulatory T cells. Clones were sequenced by immunoSEQ multiplex PCR, and TCRdb holds only the in-frame ones, with some missing. The profile shows some 100,000 clones, 90% to 95% of them singletons. The sample comprised Tregs sorted from blood. The origin of the receptors is a human donor in good health. CDR3s include the opening cysteine and the closing phenylalanine or tryptophan. The D gene is left open where the match is weak. Size is omitted from some rows. Given values are once, few, many or a class for expanded clones.

V gene: TRBV6-5; J gene: TRBJ2-1; D gene: NA; clone size: NA; CDR3 DNA: TGTGCCAGCAGCCCGGGACTCACCTTTTACAATGAGCAGTTCTTC; CDR3 protein: CASSPGLTFYNEQFF
V gene: TRBV2; J gene: TRBJ2-5; D gene: TRBD2; clone size: NA; CDR3 DNA: TGTGCCAGCAGTGAAGCGCTAGCGGGAGGAGAGACCCAGTACTTC; CDR3 protein: CASSEALAGGETQYF
V gene: TRBV18; J gene: TRBJ1-3; D gene: NA; clone size: NA; CDR3 DNA: TGTGCCAGCGCCACGGGCGACTCTGGAAACACCATATATTTT; CDR3 protein: CASATGDSGNTIYF
V gene: TRBV19; J gene: TRBJ1-1; D gene: TRBD1; clone size: few; CDR3 DNA: TGTGCCAGTAGTATTGACAGGGGGTCTGAAGCTTTCTTT; CDR3 protein: CASSIDRGSEAFF
V gene: TRBV25-1; J gene: TRBJ2-2; D gene: NA; clone size: NA; CDR3 DNA: TGTGCCAGCACCCCGTGGGGGGAGAACACCGGGGAGCTGTTTTTT; CDR3 protein: CASTPWGENTGELFF
V gene: TRBV28; J gene: TRBJ2-7; D gene: TRBD2; clone size: NA; CDR3 DNA: TGTGCCAGCAAAAGGGAGCTAGCGGGCTCCTACGAGCAGTACTTC; CDR3 protein: CASKRELAGSYEQYF
V gene: TRBV28; J gene: TRBJ2-1; D gene: TRBD2; clone size: NA; CDR3 DNA: TGTGCCAGCAGCCTACCACTAGCGGGAGTAGCAAATGAGCAGTTCTTC; CDR3 protein: CASSLPLAGVANEQFF
V gene: TRBV6-1; J gene: TRBJ2-5; D gene: NA; clone size: NA; CDR3 DNA: TGTGCCAGCACCCGAAGGGGGGCGCAAGAGACCCAGTACTTC; CDR3 protein: CASTRRGAQETQYF
V gene: TRBV9; J gene: TRBJ2-7; D gene: TRBD1; clone size: once; CDR3 DNA: TGTGCCAGCAGCGCCGGGACAGGGGTGCGCGAGCAGTACTTC; CDR3 protein: CASSAGTGVREQYF
V gene: TRBV5-4; J gene: TRBJ2-2; D gene: TRBD2; clone size: NA; CDR3 DNA: TGTGCCAGCAGTTCAGGGACTAGCGGGGCCGGGGAGCTGTTTTTT; CDR3 protein: CASSSGTSGAGELFF
V gene: TRBV5-1; J gene: TRBJ2-7; D gene: TRBD2; clone size: once; CDR3 DNA: TGCGCCAGCAGTCGAGGAAGTCCGAGACTAGCGTATTCCTACGAGCAGTACTTC; CDR3 protein: CASSRGSPRLAYSYEQYF
V gene: TRBV28; J gene: TRBJ1-4; D gene: NA; clone size: NA; CDR3 DNA: TGTGCCAGCAGTACCCCAGCAACTAATGAAAAACTGTTTTTT; CDR3 protein: CASSTPATNEKLFF
V gene: TRBV29-1; J gene: TRBJ1-1; D gene: NA; clone size: NA; CDR3 DNA: TGCAGCGTTTCACGACGGGGGGTTAGCACTGAAGCTTTCTTT; CDR3 protein: CSVSRRGVSTEAFF
V gene: TRBV29-1; J gene: TRBJ1-5; D gene: TRBD1; clone size: NA; CDR3 DNA: TGCAGCGTTACCGGGACAGGGGACAATCAGCCCCAGCATTTT; CDR3 protein: CSVTGTGDNQPQHF
V gene: TRBV14; J gene: TRBJ2-7; D gene: NA; clone size: NA; CDR3 DNA: TGTGCCAGCAGCCAAGGAGCGCTAGAGCACTACGAGCAGTACTTC; CDR3 protein: CASSQGALEHYEQYF
V gene: TRBV5-1; J gene: TRBJ2-1; D gene: TRBD2; clone size: NA; CDR3 DNA: TGCGCCAGCAGCCCCGGGACTAGCGAATACAATGAGCAGTTCTTC; CDR3 protein: CASSPGTSEYNEQFF
V gene: TRBV19; J gene: TRBJ2-6; D gene: TRBD1; clone size: NA; CDR3 DNA: TGTGCCAGTAGCCGAGACAGGGCTGGGGCCAACGTCCTGACTTTC; CDR3 protein: CASSRDRAGANVLTF
V gene: TRBV6-5; J gene: TRBJ2-1; D gene: NA; clone size: NA; CDR3 DNA: TGTGCCAGCAGTTACCGTTCGAACTATGAGCAGTTCTTC; CDR3 protein: CASSYRSNYEQFF
V gene: TRBV27; J gene: TRBJ2-3; D gene: NA; clone size: NA; CDR3 DNA: TGTGCCAGCAGGAGGGACCTCACCTACACAGATACGCAGTATTTT; CDR3 protein: CASRRDLTYTDTQYF
V gene: TRBV6-1; J gene: TRBJ1-2; D gene: NA; clone size: NA; CDR3 DNA: TGTGCCAGCAGTGAACGATCCTATGGCTACACCTTC; CDR3 protein: CASSERSYGYTF
V gene: TRBV10-3; J gene: TRBJ1-3; D gene: NA; clone size: NA; CDR3 DNA: TGTGCCGCACAGGGCAAAGTGATCTCTGGAAACACCATATATTTT; CDR3 protein: CAAQGKVISGNTIYF
V gene: TRBV5-8; J gene: TRBJ2-4; D gene: NA; clone size: once; CDR3 DNA: TGTGCCAGCAGCTCGAGGACTGGACCAAGGAACATTCAGTACTTC; CDR3 protein: CASSSRTGPRNIQYF
V gene: TRBV11-2; J gene: TRBJ1-5; D gene: NA; clone size: NA; CDR3 DNA: TGTGCCAGCAGCTTAGATTCCGGGCTGGGACAGCCCCAGCATTTT; CDR3 protein: CASSLDSGLGQPQHF
V gene: TRBV7-2; J gene: TRBJ2-1; D gene: TRBD2; clone size: NA; CDR3 DNA: TGTGCCAGCAGCTTAGGGGATGCTAGCGGGAGAGGTGAGCAGTTCTTC; CDR3 protein: CASSLGDASGRGEQFF
V gene: TRBV7-2; J gene: TRBJ1-2; D gene: TRBD1; clone size: NA; CDR3 DNA: TGTGCCAGCAGCTCAAAGGACAGGGGCTATGGCTACACCTTC; CDR3 protein: CASSSKDRGYGYTF
V gene: TRBV6-5; J gene: TRBJ1-5; D gene: NA; clone size: once; CDR3 DNA: TGTGCCAGCAATGGGGGGAGTCGACAGCCCCAGCATTTT; CDR3 protein: CASNGGSRQPQHF
V gene: TRBV9; J gene: TRBJ2-1; D gene: NA; clone size: once; CDR3 DNA: TGTGCCAGCAGCGTAACGATTAGCTCCTACAATGAGCAGTTCTTC; CDR3 protein: CASSVTISSYNEQFF
V gene: TRBV10-1; J gene: TRBJ2-3; D gene: NA; clone size: once; CDR3 DNA: TGCGCCAGCAGTGAGTCGCCGCAGGGGGGTCCAGATACGCAGTATTTT; CDR3 protein: CASSESPQGGPDTQYF
V gene: TRBV19; J gene: TRBJ2-5; D gene: TRBD1; clone size: once; CDR3 DNA: TGTGCCAGTAGTTCGGACAGGCAAGAGACCCAGTACTTC; CDR3 protein: CASSSDRQETQYF
V gene: TRBV5-1; J gene: TRBJ2-6; D gene: NA; clone size: once; CDR3 DNA: TGCGCCAGCAGCCCACAGGGTTTGGTGGGGGCCAACGTCCTGACTTTC; CDR3 protein: CASSPQGLVGANVLTF
V gene: TRBV18; J gene: TRBJ1-3; D gene: NA; clone size: NA; CDR3 DNA: TGTGCCAGCTCACCGATAACTTCAGGACGGACAGCCTCTGGAAACACCATATATTTT; CDR3 protein: CASSPITSGRTASGNTIYF
V gene: TRBV5-1; J gene: TRBJ2-1; D gene: TRBD2; clone size: NA; CDR3 DNA: TGCGCCAGCAGCTCTCGACTAGCGGGGGAATACAATGAGCAGTTCTTC; CDR3 protein: CASSSRLAGEYNEQFF
V gene: TRBV4-1; J gene: TRBJ2-5; D gene: TRBD2; clone size: NA; CDR3 DNA: TGCGCCAGTACCACAGATCTGGGGGTCGGGAGGGGAGAGACCCAGTACTTC; CDR3 protein: CASTTDLGVGRGETQYF
V gene: TRBV10-1; J gene: TRBJ2-3; D gene: NA; clone size: NA; CDR3 DNA: TGCGCCAGCAGTGAGGAGGGTAGCCTCGATACGCAGTATTTT; CDR3 protein: CASSEEGSLDTQYF
V gene: TRBV5-1; J gene: TRBJ1-4; D gene: TRBD1; clone size: few; CDR3 DNA: TGCGCCAGCCGCAGACAGGGATCGGATGAAAAACTGTTTTTT; CDR3 protein: CASRRQGSDEKLFF
V gene: TRBV15; J gene: TRBJ2-1; D gene: TRBD2; clone size: NA; CDR3 DNA: TGTGCCACCAGCAGAGTGATGGCGGGAGATAGGAATGAGCAGTTCTTC; CDR3 protein: CATSRVMAGDRNEQFF
V gene: TRBV4-2; J gene: TRBJ1-4; D gene: NA; clone size: NA; CDR3 DNA: TGTGCCAGCAGCCCAGGTCTGGGGGGAGTCGGGGAAAAACTGTTTTTT; CDR3 protein: CASSPGLGGVGEKLFF
V gene: TRBV5-1; J gene: TRBJ2-2; D gene: TRBD2; clone size: NA; CDR3 DNA: TGCGCCAGCAGCTTCACTAGCGGAACCAACACCGGGGAGCTGTTTTTT; CDR3 protein: CASSFTSGTNTGELFF
V gene: TRBV21-1; J gene: TRBJ2-7; D gene: NA; clone size: NA; CDR3 DNA: TGTGCCAGCAGACACGGATTCTACGAGCAGTACTTC; CDR3 protein: CASRHGFYEQYF
V gene: TRBV25-1; J gene: TRBJ2-3; D gene: TRBD1; clone size: NA; CDR3 DNA: TGTGCCAGCAGTGAAGGACAGGGTAGAAAAGATACGCAGTATTTT; CDR3 protein: CASSEGQGRKDTQYF
V gene: TRBV19; J gene: TRBJ1-2; D gene: NA; clone size: NA; CDR3 DNA: TGTGCCAGTAGTATTTCGATGGACTATGGCTACACCTTC; CDR3 protein: CASSISMDYGYTF
V gene: TRBV7-6; J gene: TRBJ2-3; D gene: TRBD2; clone size: NA; CDR3 DNA: TGTGCCAGCAGCTCCCGACTAGCGGGACAGACAGATACGCAGTATTTT; CDR3 protein: CASSSRLAGQTDTQYF
V gene: TRBV18; J gene: TRBJ2-1; D gene: NA; clone size: NA; CDR3 DNA: TGTGCCAGCTCACCGACGACAGGCAATGAGCAGTTCTTC; CDR3 protein: CASSPTTGNEQFF
V gene: TRBV19; J gene: TRBJ2-7; D gene: TRBD2; clone size: NA; CDR3 DNA: TGTGCCAGTAGTATGGGGGGGAGCGAGCAGTACTTC; CDR3 protein: CASSMGGSEQYF
V gene: TRBV19; J gene: TRBJ1-1; D gene: NA; clone size: NA; CDR3 DNA: TGTGCCAGTAGTATGGAGGGGTTGCTTTCGGGCACTGAAGCTTTCTTT; CDR3 protein: CASSMEGLLSGTEAFF
V gene: TRBV7-9; J gene: TRBJ1-1; D gene: NA; clone size: few; CDR3 DNA: TGTGCCAGCAGCTTGGCAGGGTTTCTGAACACTGAAGCTTTCTTT; CDR3 protein: CASSLAGFLNTEAFF
V gene: TRBV5-1; J gene: TRBJ2-4; D gene: NA; clone size: once; CDR3 DNA: TGCGCCAGCAGCTTGGAAGGGACACCGAATTCCCTCAAAAACATTCAGTACTTC; CDR3 protein: CASSLEGTPNSLKNIQYF
V gene: TRBV10-3; J gene: TRBJ2-7; D gene: TRBD1; clone size: NA; CDR3 DNA: TGTGCCATCAGTGAGAGGGGGCAAAACTACGAGCAGTACTTC; CDR3 protein: CAISERGQNYEQYF
V gene: TRBV28; J gene: TRBJ1-1; D gene: NA; clone size: NA; CDR3 DNA: TGTGCCAGCAGTGGAAGCGACAGGAGATACACTGAAGCTTTCTTT; CDR3 protein: CASSGSDRRYTEAFF
V gene: TRBV6-5; J gene: TRBJ2-1; D gene: NA; clone size: NA; CDR3 DNA: TGTGCCAGCAGCTATACAGGGTTCGGTGAGCAGTTCTTC; CDR3 protein: CASSYTGFGEQFF
V gene: TRBV19; J gene: TRBJ2-5; D gene: TRBD2; clone size: NA; CDR3 DNA: TGTGCCAGTAGTATAGACCCACCGGGACTAGCGGGCGGAGGGGAGACCCAGTACTTC; CDR3 protein: CASSIDPPGLAGGGETQYF
V gene: TRBV7-9; J gene: TRBJ2-2; D gene: NA; clone size: NA; CDR3 DNA: TGTGCCAGCAGCTGGGGTGGCGGGCTCACCGGGGAGCTGTTTTTT; CDR3 protein: CASSWGGGLTGELFF
V gene: TRBV6-5; J gene: TRBJ1-5; D gene: NA; clone size: NA; CDR3 DNA: TGTGCCAGCAGTTACTCGATTAGTAATCAGCCCCAGCATTTT; CDR3 protein: CASSYSISNQPQHF
V gene: TRBV7-3; J gene: TRBJ2-1; D gene: NA; clone size: once; CDR3 DNA: TGTGCCAGCAGCCAAGGAGGGTCTGGCTCCTACAATGAGCAGTTCTTC; CDR3 protein: CASSQGGSGSYNEQFF